The following is a TCR beta chain sequence with its context. This sample was taken from a study of shared clonotypes between healthy human individuals. Sequencing was performed with immunoSEQ multiplex PCR; in TCRdb, only in-frame clones are kept and a portion is missing. Among approximately 2,300,000 clones listed, 92% were seen once. The CDR3 runs 14 residues. The germline gives CDR1 LNHDA, CDR2 SQIVND (reference sequence). The V segment lost 6 bases and the J segment 4 bases; nucleotides outside the gene matches: 6. The genes are TRBV19 and TRBJ1-2; TRBD1 aligns across 9 bases. The TCR comes from a man between 18 and 35 years old in good health. Some clones in this sample may be carry-over from other donors' samples. Sequences were obtained from naive CD4+ T cells from PBMCs. Sample subset: CD45RA+ positively selected. CDR3: CASRGQGRIYGYTF. CDR3 DNA sequence: TGTGCCAGTAGAGGACAGGGGCGAATCTATGGCTACACCTTC.